The 9 T cell receptor beta chains presented below share a single source sample, sequenced in a study of patients and donors after allogeneic stem cell transplantation. MiXCR, applied by TCRdb to the RT-PCR reads, yields one record per CDR3 protein. Here the sample spans 410,000 or so distinct CDR3 sequences, 16% being singletons. The sample comprised blood, either unsorted or a sorted T cell fraction (not recorded which). Source of these receptors: a human donor who was either an allogeneic HSCT recipient or a stem cell or donor lymphocyte infusion donor (not recorded which). It is not recorded whose cells these are; they may come from a transplant donor.

The V and J genes are TRBV12-3 or TRBV12-4 and TRBJ2-2; 7 bases fit TRBD1. The J segment lost 4 bases and the V segment lost 6 bases, leaving 5 bases of the junction unmatched. The CDR3 totals 14 residues. CDR3: CASRGQITTGELFF. The CDR3 nucleotides read TGTGCCAGCAGGGGACAGATCACCACCGGGGAGCTGTTTTTT.

This clonotype has a count of ten or more. The CDR3 spells CASSLAGGTDTQYF. In nucleotides, the CDR3 is TGTGCCAGCAGCTTAGCGGGAGGCACAGATACGCAGTATTTT. V and J are TRBV7-2 and TRBJ2-3; perhaps TRBD2 as D (5 bases). CDR1 is SGHTA and CDR2 is FQGNSA in the germline V gene. The V and J ends lost 0 bases and 1 base respectively, with 5 bases between them. The CDR3 covers 14 residues.

This clonotype has a handful of counts. V is TRBV5-6 and J is TRBJ1-4; D is possibly TRBD1 (5 bases). This CDR3 is 14 amino acids long. Trimming left V 2 bases short and J 3 bases short, with 8 bases between. Germline V gives CDR1 SGHDT, CDR2 YYEEEE. This CDR3 is CASSLGEANEKLFF. The DNA for the CDR3 is TGTGCCAGCAGCTTAGGGGAAGCTAATGAAAAACTGTTTTTT.

This clonotype was recorded at least ten times. The rearrangement links TRBV20-1 to TRBJ1-1, with 8 nucleotides matching TRBD1. V lost 8 bases to trimming and J lost 4 bases; unmatched junction nucleotides: 9. Germline values: CDR1 DFQATT, CDR2 SNEGSKA (reference sequence). CDR3 length equals 13 residues. CDR3 DNA sequence: TGCAGTACTCGGCCAGGGGGCTTCACTGAAGCTTTCTTT. Residues: CSTRPGGFTEAFF.

This clonotype was detected a few times. The chain joins TRBV29-1 to TRBJ1-5; D might be TRBD1 (5 bases). Looked up from germline, CDR1 is SQVTM and CDR2 is ANQGSEA. V was clipped by 5 bases and J by 6 bases, with 14 bases between them. This CDR3 has 13 amino acids. The CDR3 nucleotides read TGCAGCGTTATCCACAGGAGGGGTCAGCCCCAGCATTTT. It is translated as CSVIHRRGQPQHF.

The table lists this clonotype with many counts. This chain connects TRBV15 to TRBJ2-1, with 8 bases that match TRBD1. Per germline, CDR1 LNHNV and CDR2 YYDKDF (reference sequence). The CDR3 is 17 residues long. Trimming at V came to 0 bases and at J to 6 bases, leaving 10 bases not matched to a gene. The CDR3: CATSREMKGTGGNEQFF. The CDR3 nucleotides read TGTGCCACCAGCAGAGAAATGAAAGGGACAGGCGGCAATGAGCAGTTCTTC.

The J gene is TRBJ2-4, the V gene TRBV20-1; possibly TRBD1 for D (6 bases). The V and J ends lost 3 bases and 3 bases respectively, with 12 bases between them. The CDR3 covers 14 residues. Germline values: CDR1 DFQATT, CDR2 SNEGSKA (reference sequence). The CDR3 DNA follows: TGCAGTGCTAGTTTACAGGGCGGCAAAAACATTCAGTACTTC. Translation: CSASLQGGKNIQYF.

The V call is TRBV20-1, the J call TRBJ1-5, with 8 nucleotides matching TRBD1. CDR3 size: 16 residues. J was trimmed by 5 bases and V by 0 bases; bases with no gene match: 9. Germline CDR1 is DFQATT and CDR2 is SNEGSKA (reference sequence). The CDR3 is CSARDPRQGADQPQHF. As DNA, the CDR3 is TGCAGTGCTAGAGATCCCAGGCAGGGGGCCGATCAGCCCCAGCATTTT.

This clonotype was counted between two and nine times. V and J are TRBV18 and TRBJ1-1; maybe TRBD1 (6 bases). The germline gives CDR1 KGHSH, CDR2 LQKENI. The CDR3 extends over 13 amino acids. The ends were cut back, 2 bases at V and 10 bases at J, with 14 bases in the middle. The CDR3 DNA is TGTGCCAGCTCACCAGAGGGGGGATTAGGAGCTTTCTTT. Its protein product is CASSPEGGLGAFF. The variable domain in full, with the rest retrieved from reference TRBV18 and TRBJ1-1, is NAGVMQNPRHLVRRRGQEARLRCSPMKGHSHVYWYRQLPEEGLKFMVYLQKENIIDESGMPKERFSAEFPKEGPSILRIQQVVRGDSAAYFCASSPEGGLGAFFGQGTRLTVV.